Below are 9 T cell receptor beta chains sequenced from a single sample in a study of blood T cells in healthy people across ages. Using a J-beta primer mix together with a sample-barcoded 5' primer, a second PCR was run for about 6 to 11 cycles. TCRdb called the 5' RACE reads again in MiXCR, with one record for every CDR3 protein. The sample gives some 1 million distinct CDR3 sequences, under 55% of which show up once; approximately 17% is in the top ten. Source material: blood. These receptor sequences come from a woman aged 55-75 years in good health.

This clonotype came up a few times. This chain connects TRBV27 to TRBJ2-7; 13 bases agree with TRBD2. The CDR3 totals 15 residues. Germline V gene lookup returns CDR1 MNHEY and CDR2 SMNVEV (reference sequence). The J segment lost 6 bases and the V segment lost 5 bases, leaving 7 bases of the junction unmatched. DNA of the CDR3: TGTGCCAGCAGTAAGGGACTAGCGGGACGGAGCGAGCAGTACTTC. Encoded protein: CASSKGLAGRSEQYF.

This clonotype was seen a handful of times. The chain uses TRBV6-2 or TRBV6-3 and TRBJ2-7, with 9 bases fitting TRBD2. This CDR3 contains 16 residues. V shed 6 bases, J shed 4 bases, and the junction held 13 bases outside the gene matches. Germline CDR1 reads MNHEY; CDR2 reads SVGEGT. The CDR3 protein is CASSLPARSGSYEQYF. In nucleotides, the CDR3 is TGTGCCAGCAGCCTGCCGGCTCGTAGCGGGAGTTACGAGCAGTACTTC.

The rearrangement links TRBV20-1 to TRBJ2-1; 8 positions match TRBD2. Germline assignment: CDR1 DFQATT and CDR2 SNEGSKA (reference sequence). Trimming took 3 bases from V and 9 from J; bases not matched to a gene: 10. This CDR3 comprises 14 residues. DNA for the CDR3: TGCAGTGCTAGGCACTCCGGGAGGGTTCGTGAGCAGTTCTTC. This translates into CSARHSGRVREQFF.

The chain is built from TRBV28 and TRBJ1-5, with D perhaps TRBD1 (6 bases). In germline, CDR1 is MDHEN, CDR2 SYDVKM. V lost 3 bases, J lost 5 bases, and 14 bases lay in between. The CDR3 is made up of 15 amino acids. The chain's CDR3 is CASSFAGAQDQPQHF. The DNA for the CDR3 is TGTGCCAGCAGTTTCGCGGGGGCGCAGGATCAGCCCCAGCATTTT.

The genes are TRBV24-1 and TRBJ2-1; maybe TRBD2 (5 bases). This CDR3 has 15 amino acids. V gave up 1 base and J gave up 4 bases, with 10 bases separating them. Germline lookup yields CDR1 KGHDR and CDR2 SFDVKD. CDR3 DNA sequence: TGTGCCACCAGTGATTTTTTAGGAGGTTACAATGAGCAGTTCTTC. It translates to CATSDFLGGYNEQFF.

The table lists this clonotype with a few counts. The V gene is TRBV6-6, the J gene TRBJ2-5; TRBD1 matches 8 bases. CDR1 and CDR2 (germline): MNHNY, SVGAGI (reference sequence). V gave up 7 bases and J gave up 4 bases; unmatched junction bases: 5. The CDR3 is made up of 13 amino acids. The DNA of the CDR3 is TGTGCCAGCACCAGGGGGCCCCCAGAGACCCAGTACTTC. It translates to CASTRGPPETQYF.

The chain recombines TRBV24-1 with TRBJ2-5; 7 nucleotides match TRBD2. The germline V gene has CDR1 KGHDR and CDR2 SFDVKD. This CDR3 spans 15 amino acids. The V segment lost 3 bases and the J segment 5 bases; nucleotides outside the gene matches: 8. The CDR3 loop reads CATSDPGLSLETQYF. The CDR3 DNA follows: TGTGCCACCAGTGATCCGGGACTATCCTTGGAGACCCAGTACTTC.

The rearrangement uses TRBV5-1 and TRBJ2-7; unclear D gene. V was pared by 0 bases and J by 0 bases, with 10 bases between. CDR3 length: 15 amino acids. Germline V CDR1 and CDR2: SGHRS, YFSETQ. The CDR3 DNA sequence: TGCGCCAGCAGCTTGGTGGAAGAGAGCTCCTACGAGCAGTACTTC. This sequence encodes CASSLVEESSYEQYF.

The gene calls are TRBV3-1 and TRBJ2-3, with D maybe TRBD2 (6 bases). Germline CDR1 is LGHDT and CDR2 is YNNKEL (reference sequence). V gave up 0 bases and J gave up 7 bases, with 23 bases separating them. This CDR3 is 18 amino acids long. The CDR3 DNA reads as TGTGCCAGCAGCCAAGATGCGAGGCCGGGGGATCCCTCACATACGCAGTATTTT. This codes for CASSQDARPGDPSHTQYF.